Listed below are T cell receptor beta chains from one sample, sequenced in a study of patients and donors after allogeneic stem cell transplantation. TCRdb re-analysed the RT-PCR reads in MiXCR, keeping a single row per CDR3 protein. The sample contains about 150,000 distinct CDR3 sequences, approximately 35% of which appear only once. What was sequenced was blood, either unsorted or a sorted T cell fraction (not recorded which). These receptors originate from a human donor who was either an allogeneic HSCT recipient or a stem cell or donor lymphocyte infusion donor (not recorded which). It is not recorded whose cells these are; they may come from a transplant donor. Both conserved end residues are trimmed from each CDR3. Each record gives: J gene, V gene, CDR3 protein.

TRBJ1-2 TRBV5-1 ASGQGMGGYT
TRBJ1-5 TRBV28 ASSLGGIQPQH
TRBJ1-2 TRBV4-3 ASSQQGGQGARYYGYT
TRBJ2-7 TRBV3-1 ASSQALAGDYEQY
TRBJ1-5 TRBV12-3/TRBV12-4 ASSRDGWGRADGNQPQH
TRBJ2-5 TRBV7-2 ASSFPGTPVKY
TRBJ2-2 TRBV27 ASSPGTGYTGELF
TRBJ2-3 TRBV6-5 ASSYRPDLDTQY
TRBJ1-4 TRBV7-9 ASSLHGLITTNEKLF
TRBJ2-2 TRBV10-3 AISESNPRAGELF
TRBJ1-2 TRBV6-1 ASSGQRD
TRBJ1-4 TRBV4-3 ASSARPSTNEKLF
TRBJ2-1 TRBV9 ASSGTSGGHNEQF
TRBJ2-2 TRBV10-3 AIGRELPGELF
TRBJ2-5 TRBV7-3 ASSSGQGRGTQY
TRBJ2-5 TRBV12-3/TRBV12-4 ASSFSSLVTQY
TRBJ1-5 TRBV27 ASSLSTGIQPQH
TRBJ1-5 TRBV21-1 ASSKDGRASNQPQH
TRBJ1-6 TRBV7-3 ASIIQWVTAYSPLH
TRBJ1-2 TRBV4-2 ASSQAGGRDGYT
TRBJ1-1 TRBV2 ASVPGQGDAEAF
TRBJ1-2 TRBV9 ASSVGSSVNYGYT
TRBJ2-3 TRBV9 ASRRTSGATDTQY
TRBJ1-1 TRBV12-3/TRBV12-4 ASSLTPLTTEAF
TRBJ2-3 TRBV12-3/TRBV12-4 ASTLLADTQY